Below are 15 T cell receptor beta chains sequenced from a single sample in a study of PD-1 blockade in classical Hodgkin lymphoma (dated by TCRdb to 2020 to 2022). The library was produced with the immunoSEQ multiplex PCR assay. TCRdb re-hosts the immuneACCESS table, in-frame sequences only. Its copies lack some clones; in the studies checked, an unresolved V gene accounts for under half of them, and the cause for the rest is not known. This sample is represented by almost 85,000 clones; approximately 91% of them were singletons. The ten biggest clones cover less than 25% of the sample. Reading the label with the study, this specimen's time point is: cycle 1 day 1 (C1D1), immediately before nivolumab initiation. Relapse after autologous stem cell transplantation had occurred in all trial patients, and cohorts A, B and C were distinguished by prior brentuximab vedotin exposure. Material: peripheral blood mononuclear cells (PBMCs), obtained at baseline. All receptors come from a human donor with classical Hodgkin lymphoma.

The rearrangement links TRBV19 to TRBJ2-2, with 8 bases that match TRBD1. The junction had 7 bases not matched to a gene; V was cut back by 8 bases and J by 5 bases. The germline gives CDR1 LNHDA, CDR2 SQIVND (reference sequence). The CDR3 length is 14 residues. The CDR3 is CASGQGRSTGELFF. The CDR3 coding sequence is TGTGCCAGTGGACAGGGACGAAGTACCGGGGAGCTGTTTTTT. The variable domain in full, completed from reference TRBV19 and TRBJ2-2, reads DGGITQSPKYLFRKEGQNVTLSCEQNLNHDAMYWYRQDPGQGLRLIYYSQIVNDFQKGDIAEGYSVSREKKESFPLTVTSAQKNPTAFYLCASGQGRSTGELFFGEGSRLTVL.

V usage is TRBV27 and J usage is TRBJ2-7; D tentatively fits TRBD1 or TRBD2 (5 bases each). The CDR3 is 14 residues long. The V end was cut by 3 bases, the J end by 6 bases, with 15 bases between. Germline V lookup: CDR1 MNHEY, CDR2 SMNVEV (reference sequence). CDR3 in DNA: TGTGCCAGCAGTTTGCGAGGGGTCGCTGGCGAGCAGTACTTC. The encoded protein is CASSLRGVAGEQYF.

The chain employs TRBV5-4 and TRBJ2-1; unclear D gene. CDR3 size: 15 residues. Germline V gives CDR1 SGHNT, CDR2 YYREEE (reference sequence). Trimming shortened V by 0 bases and J by 0 bases, and 7 bases separated the two germline ends. CDR3 protein: CASSLELSSYNEQFF. The CDR3 nucleotides read TGTGCCAGCAGCTTGGAGCTTTCCTCCTACAATGAGCAGTTCTTC.

The chain employs TRBV7-2 and TRBJ2-7, with 10 bases aligning to TRBD2. CDR3 length: 14 residues. Germline trimming cut 3 bases from V and 2 bases from J; bases unmatched to any gene: 1. The germline gives CDR1 SGHTA, CDR2 FQGNSA. CDR3 sequence reads: CASSLTSGPYEQYF. The CDR3 nucleotides read TGTGCCAGCAGCTTGACTAGCGGGCCCTACGAGCAGTACTTC.

The chain recombines TRBV28 with TRBJ1-3; D is ambiguous. This CDR3 comprises 18 residues. Trimming left V 1 base short and J 0 bases short, with 16 bases between. Germline values: CDR1 MDHEN, CDR2 SYDVKM. The CDR3 spells CASSLYASGGISGNTIYF. The CDR3 coding sequence is TGTGCCAGCAGTTTATACGCTTCGGGCGGTATCTCTGGAAACACCATATATTTT.

The chain carries TRBV19 and TRBJ2-2; 7 bases line up with TRBD2. Germline CDR1 is LNHDA and CDR2 is SQIVND (reference sequence). Trimming cost V 7 bases and J 5 bases; bases outside gene matches: 4. The CDR3 consists of 13 residues. The CDR3 DNA reads as TGTGCCAGTACCCTTAGCGGGACCGGGGAGCTGTTTTTT. It encodes CASTLSGTGELFF.

The CDR3 region is CATLGPRQNSNEQFF. The CDR3 DNA is TGTGCCACCCTAGGGCCCAGACAGAACAGCAATGAGCAGTTCTTC. The chain carries TRBV6-9 and TRBJ2-1; weak D call: TRBD1 (5 bases). Per germline, CDR1 MNHGY and CDR2 SVAAGI. The CDR3 loop spans 15 amino acids. Deletions cut 10 bases from V and 6 bases from J, with 22 bases between.

The chain couples TRBV5-1 to TRBJ1-4; 7 nucleotides align to TRBD1. Germline V gene lookup returns CDR1 SGHRS and CDR2 YFSETQ. This CDR3 is 14 amino acids long. With V trimmed by 0 bases and J by 11 bases, 7 bases remained unmatched. As DNA, the CDR3 is TGCGCCAGCAGCTTGGCAAGTCGACAGGGCAAACTGTTTTTT. Its translation: CASSLASRQGKLFF.

This clone was picked up one time. The J gene is TRBJ1-2, the V gene TRBV30, with no clear D. This CDR3 contains 12 residues. V dropped 2 bases and J dropped 7 bases, with 11 bases sitting between them. Germline CDR1 and CDR2: GTSNPN and SVGIG (reference sequence). The CDR3 loop reads CAWSIRLGGYTF. The DNA of the CDR3 is TGTGCCTGGAGTATTCGACTAGGTGGCTACACCTTC.

The chain couples TRBV2 to TRBJ1-1; D is ambiguous. The CDR3 has 14 residues. The V end lost 8 bases, the J end lost 3 bases, and 16 bases lay between the germline ends. Germline CDR1 and CDR2: SNHLY and FYNNEI. CDR3 loop: CASWERSHDTEAFF. CDR3 DNA sequence: TGTGCCAGCTGGGAGAGGTCCCACGACACTGAAGCTTTCTTT.

This rearrangement joins TRBV7-9 to TRBJ1-4; 7 bases fit TRBD1. The CDR3 extends over 16 amino acids. Trimming at V came to 8 bases and at J to 7 bases, leaving 16 bases not matched to a gene. Germline V lookup: CDR1 SEHNR, CDR2 FQNEAQ (reference sequence). The CDR3 is CASRGDTGAAGEKLFF. Written as DNA, the CDR3 is TGTGCCAGCCGGGGGGATACAGGGGCTGCGGGTGAAAAACTGTTTTTT. Variable domain in full (rest from reference TRBV7-9 and TRBJ1-4): DTGVSQNPRHKITKRGQNVTFRCDPISEHNRLYWYRQTLGQGPEFLTYFQNEAQLEKSRLLSDRFSAERPKGSFSTLEIQRTEQGDSAMYLCASRGDTGAAGEKLFFGSGTQLSVL.

The J gene is TRBJ2-5, the V gene TRBV28; D possibly corresponds to TRBD1 (6 bases). Germline CDR1 reads MDHEN; CDR2 reads SYDVKM. V dropped 8 bases and J dropped 3 bases, with 13 bases sitting between them. The CDR3 has 13 amino acids. This CDR3 is CASVQGREETQYF. CDR3 DNA sequence: TGTGCCAGCGTACAGGGTCGGGAAGAGACCCAGTACTTC.

The rearrangement joins TRBV7-8 to TRBJ1-5, with a weak D call TRBD1 (6 bases). Trimming shortened V by 4 bases and J by 6 bases, and 16 bases separated the two germline ends. The CDR3 sequence is 15 residues long. Germline V gene sequence: CDR1 SGHVS, CDR2 FQNEAQ. The CDR3 protein is CASSSQGQGGQPQHF. For the CDR3, the DNA is TGTGCCAGCAGCTCGCAGGGGCAAGGGGGTCAGCCCCAGCATTTT.

This chain links TRBV5-6 with TRBJ2-1; a weak D match, TRBD1 (6 bases). CDR3 length: 14 amino acids. V was trimmed by 5 bases and J by 0 bases, leaving 9 bases between them. Germline V gives CDR1 SGHDT, CDR2 YYEEEE. CDR3 bases: TGTGCCAGCAGGACCAGGGGCTCCTACAATGAGCAGTTCTTC. Its protein product is CASRTRGSYNEQFF.

This clone has only one observation. This chain connects TRBV5-6 to TRBJ1-3; D perhaps matches TRBD1 (6 bases). The CDR3 runs to 16 residues. Germline-derived CDR1 and CDR2 are SGHDT and YYEEEE. Between the trimmed V and J ends, which lost 4 bases and 0 bases, there was a span of 14 bases. CDR3 in amino acids: CASSGDSDSSGNTIYF. The DNA for the CDR3 is TGTGCCAGCAGCGGCGATTCGGACAGCTCTGGAAACACCATATATTTT.